The rows below give T cell receptor beta chains drawn from one sample of a study of blood T cells in healthy people across ages. From the 5' RACE reads, TCRdb called clonotypes with MiXCR, one entry per CDR3 protein. The data show around 650,000 distinct CDR3 sequences, with around 43% seen just once and around 32% held by the top ten. Sequenced input: blood. The receptor source for this set is a man at least 80 years old in good health. Both conserved end residues are part of each CDR3. A D gene is named only where the DNA matches it firmly. Size tells how often a clone was seen (once, few, many) or the class of an expanded clone, and some rows leave it out.

TRBJ2-7	many	TRBV4-1	-	CASSQDYDRPMGVDEQYF	TGCGCCAGCAGCCAAGACTACGACAGACCTATGGGGGTCGACGAGCAGTACTTC
TRBJ2-6	-	TRBV6-2/TRBV6-3	-	CASSYLGGSGANVLTF	TGTGCCAGCAGTTACCTCGGGGGTTCTGGGGCCAACGTCCTGACTTTC
TRBJ2-5	-	TRBV10-1	TRBD2	CASSEASGQETQYF	TGCGCCAGCAGTGAGGCTAGCGGGCAAGAGACCCAGTACTTC
TRBJ2-7	-	TRBV7-9	TRBD1	CASSLGAGQGPSYEQYF	TGTGCCAGCAGCCTAGGGGCGGGACAGGGTCCCTCCTACGAGCAGTACTTC
TRBJ1-5	-	TRBV2	TRBD1	CAGRATGSTGQPQHF	TGTGCCGGCAGAGCGACAGGGTCGACGGGACAGCCCCAGCATTTT
TRBJ2-7	-	TRBV3-1	TRBD1	CTSSRSGQGYEQYF	TGTACCAGCAGCCGATCGGGACAGGGATACGAGCAGTACTTC
TRBJ1-3	few	TRBV10-3	TRBD1	CAISESLLTGRTSGNTIYF	TGTGCCATCAGTGAGTCTCTCTTGACAGGGCGAACCTCTGGAAACACCATATATTTT
TRBJ2-7	few	TRBV7-2	-	CASSTRTGSDEQYF	TGTGCCAGCAGCACCCGTACAGGTTCGGACGAGCAGTACTTC
TRBJ2-5	-	TRBV28	-	CASSGWGEIQETQYF	TGTGCCAGCAGTGGGTGGGGGGAGATCCAAGAGACCCAGTACTTC
TRBJ1-1	-	TRBV11-3	-	CASSPPYSTETFF	TGTGCCAGCAGCCCCCCTTACTCCACTGAAACTTTCTTT
TRBJ1-1	-	TRBV6-2/TRBV6-3	TRBD1	CASRLRGQGTEAFF	TGTGCCAGCAGGCTTAGGGGGCAGGGGACTGAAGCTTTCTTT
TRBJ1-2	few	TRBV9	-	CASSGPGRTAGYTF	TGTGCCAGCAGCGGGCCGGGACGGACGGCGGGCTACACCTTC